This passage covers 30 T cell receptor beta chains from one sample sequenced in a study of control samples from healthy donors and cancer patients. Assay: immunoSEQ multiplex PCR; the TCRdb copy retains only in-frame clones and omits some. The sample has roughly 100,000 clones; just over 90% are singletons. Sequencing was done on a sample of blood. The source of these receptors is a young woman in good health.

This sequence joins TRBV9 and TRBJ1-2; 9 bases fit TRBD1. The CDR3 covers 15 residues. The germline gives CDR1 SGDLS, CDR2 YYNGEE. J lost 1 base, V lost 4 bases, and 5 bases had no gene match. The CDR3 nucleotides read TGTGCCAGCAGCCTAGCGACAGGGGGTAACTATGGCTACACCTTC. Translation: CASSLATGGNYGYTF.

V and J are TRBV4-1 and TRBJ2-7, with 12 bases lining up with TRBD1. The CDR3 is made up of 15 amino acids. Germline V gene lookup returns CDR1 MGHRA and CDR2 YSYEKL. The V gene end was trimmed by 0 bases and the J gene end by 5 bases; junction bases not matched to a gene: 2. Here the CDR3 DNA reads TGCGCCAGCAGCCAAGATGGGACAGGGGGCGACGAGCAGTACTTC. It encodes CASSQDGTGGDEQYF.

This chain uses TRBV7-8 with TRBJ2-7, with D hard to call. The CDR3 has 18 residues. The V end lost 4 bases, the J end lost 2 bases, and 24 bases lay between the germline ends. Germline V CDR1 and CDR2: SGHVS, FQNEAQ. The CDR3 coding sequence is TGTGCCAGCAGCTCCAGGAGAGTTACGGACCTTCATCCCTACGAGCAGTACTTC. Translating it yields CASSSRRVTDLHPYEQYF.

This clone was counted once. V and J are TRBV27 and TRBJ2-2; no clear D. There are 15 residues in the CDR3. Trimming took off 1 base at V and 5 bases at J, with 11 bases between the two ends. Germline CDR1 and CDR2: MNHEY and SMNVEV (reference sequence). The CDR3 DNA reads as TGTGCCAGCAGTTTATTAAATCTGGGGACCGGGGAGCTGTTTTTT. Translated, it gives CASSLLNLGTGELFF.

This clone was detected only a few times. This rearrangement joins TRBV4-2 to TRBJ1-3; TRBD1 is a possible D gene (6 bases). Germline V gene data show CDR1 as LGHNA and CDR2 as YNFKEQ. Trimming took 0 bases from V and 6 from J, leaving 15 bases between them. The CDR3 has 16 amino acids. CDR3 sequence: CASSQEVWDTTNTIYF. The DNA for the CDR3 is TGTGCCAGCAGCCAAGAGGTTTGGGACACTACAAACACCATATATTTT.

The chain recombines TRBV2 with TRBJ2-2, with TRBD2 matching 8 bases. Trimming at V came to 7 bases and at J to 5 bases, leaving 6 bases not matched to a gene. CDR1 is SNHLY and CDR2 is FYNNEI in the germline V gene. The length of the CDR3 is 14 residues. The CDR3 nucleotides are TGTGCCAGCATTCGGGAGGGTGGTACCGGGGAGCTGTTTTTT. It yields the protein CASIREGGTGELFF. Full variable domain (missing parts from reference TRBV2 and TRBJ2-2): EPEVTQTPSHQVTQMGQEVILRCVPISNHLYFYWYRQILGQKVEFLVSFYNNEISEKSEIFDDQFSVERPDGSNFTLKIRSTKLEDSAMYFCASIREGGTGELFFGEGSRLTVL.

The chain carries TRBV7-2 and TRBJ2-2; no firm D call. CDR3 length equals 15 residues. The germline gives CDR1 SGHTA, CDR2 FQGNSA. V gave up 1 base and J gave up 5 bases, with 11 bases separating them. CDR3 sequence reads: CASSLGLVKTGELFF. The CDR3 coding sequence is TGTGCCAGCAGCTTAGGTCTAGTGAAAACCGGGGAGCTGTTTTTT.

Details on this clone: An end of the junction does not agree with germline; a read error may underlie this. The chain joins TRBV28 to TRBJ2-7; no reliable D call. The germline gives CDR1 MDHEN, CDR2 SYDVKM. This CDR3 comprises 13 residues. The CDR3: CASTTDPGYDQYF. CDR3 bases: TGTGCCAGCACCACCGACCCCGGATACGATCAGTACTTC.

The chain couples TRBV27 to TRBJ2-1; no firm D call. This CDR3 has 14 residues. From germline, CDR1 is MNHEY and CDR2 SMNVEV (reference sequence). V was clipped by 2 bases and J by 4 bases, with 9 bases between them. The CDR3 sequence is CASSLRLPYNEQFF. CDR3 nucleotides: TGTGCCAGCAGTTTACGGTTGCCGTACAATGAGCAGTTCTTC.

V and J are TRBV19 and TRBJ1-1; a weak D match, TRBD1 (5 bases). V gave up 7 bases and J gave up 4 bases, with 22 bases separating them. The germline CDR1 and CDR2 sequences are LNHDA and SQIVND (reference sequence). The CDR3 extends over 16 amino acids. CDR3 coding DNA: TGTGCCAGTACCTTATTAAGCGTGGGACGGGTCACTGAAGCTTTCTTT. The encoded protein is CASTLLSVGRVTEAFF.

CDR3: CASSPRWTGGMNTEAFF. The CDR3 DNA is TGTGCCAGCAGCCCACGGTGGACAGGGGGCATGAACACTGAAGCTTTCTTT. V and J are TRBV11-2 and TRBJ1-1, with 11 bases lining up with TRBD1. V gave up 5 bases and J gave up 0 bases; unmatched junction bases: 8. Germline values: CDR1 SGHAT, CDR2 FQNNGV. The CDR3 consists of 17 residues.

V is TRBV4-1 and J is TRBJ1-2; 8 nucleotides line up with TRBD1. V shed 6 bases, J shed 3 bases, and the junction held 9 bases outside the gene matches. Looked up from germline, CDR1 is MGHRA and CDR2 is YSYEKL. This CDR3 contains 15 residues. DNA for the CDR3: TGCGCCAGCAGTACAACAGGGGGGAAGGACTATGGCTACACCTTC. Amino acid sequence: CASSTTGGKDYGYTF.

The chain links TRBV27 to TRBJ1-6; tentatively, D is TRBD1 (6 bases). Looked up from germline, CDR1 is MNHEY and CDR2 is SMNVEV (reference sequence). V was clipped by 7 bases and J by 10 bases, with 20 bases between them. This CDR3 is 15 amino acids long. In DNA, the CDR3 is TGTGCCAGCACCTACAACCGGGACACCTGGTCACCCCTCCACTTT. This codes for CASTYNRDTWSPLHF.

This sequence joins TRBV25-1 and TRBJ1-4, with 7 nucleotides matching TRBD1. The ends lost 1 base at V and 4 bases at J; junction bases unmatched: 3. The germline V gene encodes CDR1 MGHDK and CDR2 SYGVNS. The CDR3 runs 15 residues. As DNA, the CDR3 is TGTGCCAGCAGTGAATGGGGACAGTATAATGAAAAACTGTTTTTT. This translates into CASSEWGQYNEKLFF.

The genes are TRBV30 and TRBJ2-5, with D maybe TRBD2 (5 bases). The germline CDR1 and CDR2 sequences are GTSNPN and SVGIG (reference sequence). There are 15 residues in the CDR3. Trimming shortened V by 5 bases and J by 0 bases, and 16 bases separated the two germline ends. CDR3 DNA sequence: TGTGCCTGGGTACTACCGGGAACAAACCAAGAGACCCAGTACTTC. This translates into CAWVLPGTNQETQYF.

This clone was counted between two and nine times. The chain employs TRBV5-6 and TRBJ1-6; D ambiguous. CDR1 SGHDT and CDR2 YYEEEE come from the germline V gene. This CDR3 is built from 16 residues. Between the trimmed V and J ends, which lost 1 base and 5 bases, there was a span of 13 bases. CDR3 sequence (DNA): TGTGCCAGCAGCTTGTATGGAGATATCGATAATTCACCCCTCCACTTT. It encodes CASSLYGDIDNSPLHF.

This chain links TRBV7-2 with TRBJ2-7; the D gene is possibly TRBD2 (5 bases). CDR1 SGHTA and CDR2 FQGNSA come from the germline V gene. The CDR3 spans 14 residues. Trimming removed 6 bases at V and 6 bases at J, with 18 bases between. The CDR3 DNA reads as TGTGCCAGCAGTCCGGACTCCGGAGGTGGCGAGCAGTACTTC. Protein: CASSPDSGGGEQYF.

CDR3: CSTLGDIQYF. The DNA for the CDR3 is TGTAGCACCCTGGGAGACATTCAGTACTTC. This chain joins TRBV19 and TRBJ2-4; TRBD2 might be the D (5 bases). From germline, CDR1 is LNHDA and CDR2 SQIVND (reference sequence). The CDR3 extends over 10 amino acids.

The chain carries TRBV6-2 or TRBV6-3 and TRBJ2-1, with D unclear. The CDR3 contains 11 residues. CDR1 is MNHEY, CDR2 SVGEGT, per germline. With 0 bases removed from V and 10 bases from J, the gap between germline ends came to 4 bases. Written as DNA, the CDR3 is TGTGCCAGCAGTTACTCAGCGGAGCAGTTCTTC. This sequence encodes CASSYSAEQFF.

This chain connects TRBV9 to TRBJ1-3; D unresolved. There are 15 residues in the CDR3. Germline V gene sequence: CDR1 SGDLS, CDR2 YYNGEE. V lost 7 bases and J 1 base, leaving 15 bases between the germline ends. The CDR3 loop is CASSRDISSGNTIYF. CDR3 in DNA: TGTGCCAGCTCGAGAGACATTTCTTCTGGAAACACCATATATTTT.

In DNA form, the CDR3 reads TGTGCCAGCAGTTCCGGGACGAGCGGCTACACCTTC. Protein: CASSSGTSGYTF. This rearrangement joins TRBV6-5 to TRBJ1-2; D is perhaps TRBD1 (5 bases). This CDR3 is built from 12 residues. Germline CDR1 and CDR2: MNHEY and SVGAGI. Trimming removed 4 bases at V and 8 bases at J, with 11 bases between.

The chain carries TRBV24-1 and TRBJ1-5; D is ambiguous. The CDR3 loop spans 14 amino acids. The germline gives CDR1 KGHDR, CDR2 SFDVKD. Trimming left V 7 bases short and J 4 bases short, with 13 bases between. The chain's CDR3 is CATSLSRENQPQHF. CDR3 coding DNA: TGTGCCACCAGCCTTTCTAGGGAGAATCAGCCCCAGCATTTT.

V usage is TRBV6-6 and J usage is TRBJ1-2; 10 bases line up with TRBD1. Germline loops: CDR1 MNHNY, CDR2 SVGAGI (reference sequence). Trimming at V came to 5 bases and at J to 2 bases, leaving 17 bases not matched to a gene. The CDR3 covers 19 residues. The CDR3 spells CASSQYAPDRGRLNYGYTF. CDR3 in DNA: TGTGCCAGCAGTCAATACGCCCCCGACAGGGGGCGGTTGAACTATGGCTACACCTTC.

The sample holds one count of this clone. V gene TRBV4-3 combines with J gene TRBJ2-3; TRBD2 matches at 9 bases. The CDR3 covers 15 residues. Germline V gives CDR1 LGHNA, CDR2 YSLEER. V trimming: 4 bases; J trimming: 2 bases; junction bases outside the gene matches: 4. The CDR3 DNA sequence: TGCGCCAGCAGCCCTACTAGCGGGTCCACAGATACGCAGTATTTT. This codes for CASSPTSGSTDTQYF.

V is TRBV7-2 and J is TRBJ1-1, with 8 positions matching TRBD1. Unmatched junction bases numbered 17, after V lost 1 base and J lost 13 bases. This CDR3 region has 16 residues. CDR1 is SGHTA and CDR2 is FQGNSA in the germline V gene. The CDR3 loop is CASSLEGGRGRNNGFF. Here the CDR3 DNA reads TGTGCCAGCAGCTTAGAAGGGGGCAGGGGGCGGAATAATGGTTTCTTT.

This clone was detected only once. The CDR3 sequence is CAISEEHVAKNIQYF. The CDR3 nucleotides read TGTGCCATCAGTGAGGAGCACGTTGCCAAAAACATTCAGTACTTC. The chain recombines TRBV10-3 with TRBJ2-4; D not resolved. The CDR3 extends over 15 amino acids. CDR1 is ENHRY and CDR2 is SYGVKD in the germline V gene. Between the trimmed V and J ends, which lost 2 bases and 1 base, there was a span of 9 bases.

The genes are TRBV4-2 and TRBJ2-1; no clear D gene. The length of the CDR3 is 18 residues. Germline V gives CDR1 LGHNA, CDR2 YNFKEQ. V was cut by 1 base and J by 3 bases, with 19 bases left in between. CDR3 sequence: CASSQGPPGHHIYNEQFF. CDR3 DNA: TGTGCCAGCAGCCAAGGTCCCCCCGGTCATCATATCTACAATGAGCAGTTCTTC.

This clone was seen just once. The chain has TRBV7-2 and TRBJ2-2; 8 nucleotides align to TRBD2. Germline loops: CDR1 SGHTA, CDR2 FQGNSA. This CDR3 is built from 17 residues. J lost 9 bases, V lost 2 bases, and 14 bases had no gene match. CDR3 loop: CASSLRLAGTLSRELFF. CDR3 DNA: TGTGCCAGCAGCTTAAGGCTAGCGGGCACACTTAGCAGGGAGCTGTTTTTT.

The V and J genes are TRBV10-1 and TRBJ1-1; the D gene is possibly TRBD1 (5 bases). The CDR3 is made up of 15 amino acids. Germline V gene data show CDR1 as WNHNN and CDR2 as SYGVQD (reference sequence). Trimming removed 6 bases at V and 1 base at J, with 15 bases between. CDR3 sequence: CASRGGARKNTEAFF. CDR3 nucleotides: TGCGCCAGCAGGGGGGGAGCGAGAAAGAACACTGAAGCTTTCTTT.

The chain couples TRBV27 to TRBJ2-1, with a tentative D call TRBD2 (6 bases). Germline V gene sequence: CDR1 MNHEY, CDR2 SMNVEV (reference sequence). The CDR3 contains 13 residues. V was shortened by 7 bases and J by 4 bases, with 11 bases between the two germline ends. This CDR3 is CASTGGLYNEQFF. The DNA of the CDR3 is TGTGCCAGCACCGGGGGATTGTACAATGAGCAGTTCTTC.